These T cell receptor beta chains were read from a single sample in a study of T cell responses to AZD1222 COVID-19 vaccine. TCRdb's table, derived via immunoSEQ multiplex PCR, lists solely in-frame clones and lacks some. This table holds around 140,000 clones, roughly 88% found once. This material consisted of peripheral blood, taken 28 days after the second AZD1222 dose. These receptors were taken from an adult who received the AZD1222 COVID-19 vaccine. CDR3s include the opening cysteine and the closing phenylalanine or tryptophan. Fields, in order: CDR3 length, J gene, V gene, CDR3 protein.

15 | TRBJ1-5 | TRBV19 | CASSVQGLGNQPQHF
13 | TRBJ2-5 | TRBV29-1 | CSGRLAGVETQYF
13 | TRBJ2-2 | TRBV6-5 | CASSITGYGELFF
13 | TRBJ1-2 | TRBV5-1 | CASSLAYNDGYTF
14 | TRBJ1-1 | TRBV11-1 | CASSELWRKTEAFF
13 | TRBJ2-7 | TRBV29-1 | CSVVRGPTYEQYF
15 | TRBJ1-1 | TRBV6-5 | CASSKQTRWGTEAFF
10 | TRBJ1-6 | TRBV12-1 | CASSRSPLHF
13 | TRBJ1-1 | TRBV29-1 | CSVEEQGPTEAFF
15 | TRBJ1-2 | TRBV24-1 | CATSDPRPEVSGYTF
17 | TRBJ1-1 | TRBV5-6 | CASSGPTGGVEDTEAFF
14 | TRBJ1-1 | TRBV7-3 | CASSVSGPAGEAFF
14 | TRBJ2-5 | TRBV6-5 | CASSVGLPWETQYF
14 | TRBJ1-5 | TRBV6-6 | CASIQGMGNQPQHF
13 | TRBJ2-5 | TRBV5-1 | CASSSRGFETQYF
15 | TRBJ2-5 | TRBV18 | CASSPQRGGLETQYF
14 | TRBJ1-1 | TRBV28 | CASSFQGPSTEAFF
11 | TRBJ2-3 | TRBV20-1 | CSARTRDTQYF